The clone carrying this TCR beta chain was picked up a small number of times. Its antigen is still unknown. CDR3 length: 14 residues. Germline values: CDR1 GTSNPN, CDR2 SVGIG (reference sequence). The ends were cut back, 2 bases at V and 8 bases at J, with 15 bases in the middle. Clones were read by immunoSEQ multiplex PCR, and TCRdb kept only the in-frame ones, dropping some. This sample has over 140,000 clones, with approximately 80% found just once. The sample originates from a study of cytotoxic CD8 clonotypes in ibrutinib-treated CLL. Study background: The patient breakdown showed 10 to 12 relapsed/refractory and approximately 15 treatment-naive cases, with 17 to 18 IGHV unmutated. General study findings and limits: Clonality was elevated at ibrutinib response and had returned toward baseline at progression.

This sequence joins TRBV30 and TRBJ1-4; D is unclear. The specimen comprised PBMCs, sampled after 36 months of ibrutinib treatment. The sequence was collected from a human donor with chronic lymphocytic leukemia. The CDR3 is CAWSSGHPGEKLFF. CDR3 bases: TGTGCCTGGAGTAGTGGGCACCCTGGGGAAAAACTGTTTTTT.